The rows below give T cell receptor beta chains drawn from one sample of a study of T cell responses to AZD1222 COVID-19 vaccine. Measured with immunoSEQ multiplex PCR; TCRdb has only the in-frame clones, and not every one. The profile shows approximately 200,000 clones, around 87% of them singletons. Here the sequenced sample was peripheral blood, taken on day 0 of MenACWY control vaccination. The origin of the receptors is an adult in good health. The CDR3 runs from the conserved cysteine through the conserved F or W. Each record gives: V gene, J gene, D gene, CDR3 protein. The D gene is left open where the match is weak.

>TRBV27|TRBJ1-2|NA
CASMGPSNYGYTF
>TRBV10-3|TRBJ2-7|NA
CAIMATFPTGEQYF
>TRBV5-6|TRBJ1-3|TRBD1
CASSRTGGAFLAGNTIYF
>TRBV28|TRBJ2-7|TRBD1
CASSPGGHEQYF
>TRBV9|TRBJ2-7|NA
CASSGRDSSYEQYF
>TRBV7-6|TRBJ1-1|NA
CASSSGVDTEAFF
>TRBV14|TRBJ2-3|TRBD1
CASSRRDRSTDTQYF
>TRBV28|TRBJ2-7|NA
CASSPRLGMGYEQYF
>TRBV4-2|TRBJ2-7|NA
CASSQGGDAYEQYF
>TRBV3-1/TRBV3-2|TRBJ1-3|NA
CASSQDFRQSRGNTIYF
>TRBV4-2|TRBJ2-1|NA
CASSQTESVATYNEQFF
>TRBV19|TRBJ1-4|TRBD1
CASSARQGTRTVWSEKLFF
>TRBV28|TRBJ2-3|NA
CASSSPRGGSTDTQYF
>TRBV5-1|TRBJ2-7|TRBD1
CASSPSGTGIKQYF